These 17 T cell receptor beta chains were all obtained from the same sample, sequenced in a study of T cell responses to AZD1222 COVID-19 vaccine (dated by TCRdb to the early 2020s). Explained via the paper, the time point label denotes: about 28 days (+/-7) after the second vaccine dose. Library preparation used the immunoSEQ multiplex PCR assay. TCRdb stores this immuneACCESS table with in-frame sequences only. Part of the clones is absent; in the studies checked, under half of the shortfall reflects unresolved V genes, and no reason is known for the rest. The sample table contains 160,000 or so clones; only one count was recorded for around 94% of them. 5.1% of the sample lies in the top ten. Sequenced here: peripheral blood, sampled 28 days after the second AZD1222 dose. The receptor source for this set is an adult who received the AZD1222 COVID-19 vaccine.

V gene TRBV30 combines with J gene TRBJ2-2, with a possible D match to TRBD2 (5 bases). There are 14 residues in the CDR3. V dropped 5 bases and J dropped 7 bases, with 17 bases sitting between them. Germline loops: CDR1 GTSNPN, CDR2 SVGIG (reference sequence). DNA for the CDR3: TGTGCCTGGGCCCCCGGGAACCAGTTCGGGGAGCTGTTTTTT. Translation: CAWAPGNQFGELFF. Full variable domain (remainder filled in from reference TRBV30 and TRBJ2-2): SQTIHQWPATLVQPVGSPLSLECTVEGTSNPNLYWYRQAAGRGLQLLFYSVGIGQISSEVPQNLSASRPQDRQFILSSKKLLLSDSGFYLCAWAPGNQFGELFFGEGSRLTVL.

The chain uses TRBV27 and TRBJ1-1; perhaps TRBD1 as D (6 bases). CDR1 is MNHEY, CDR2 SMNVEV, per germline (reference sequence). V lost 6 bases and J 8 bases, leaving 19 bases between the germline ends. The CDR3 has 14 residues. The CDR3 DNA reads TGTGCCAGCAGAAAAAGGACAGAAACGAAAGAAGCTTTCTTT. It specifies CASRKRTETKEAFF.

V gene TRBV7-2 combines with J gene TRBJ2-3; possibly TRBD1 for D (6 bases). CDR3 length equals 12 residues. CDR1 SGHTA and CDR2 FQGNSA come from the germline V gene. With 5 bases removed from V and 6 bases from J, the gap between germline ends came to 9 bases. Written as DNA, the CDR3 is TGTGCCAGCAGCGCCGACAGGGATACGCAGTATTTT. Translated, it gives CASSADRDTQYF.

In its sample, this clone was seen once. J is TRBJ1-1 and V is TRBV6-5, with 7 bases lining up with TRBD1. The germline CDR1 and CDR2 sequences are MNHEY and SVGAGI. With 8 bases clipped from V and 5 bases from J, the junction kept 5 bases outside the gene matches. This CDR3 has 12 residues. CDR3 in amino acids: CASGLTGTEAFF. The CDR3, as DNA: TGTGCCAGCGGCCTGACAGGGACTGAAGCTTTCTTT.

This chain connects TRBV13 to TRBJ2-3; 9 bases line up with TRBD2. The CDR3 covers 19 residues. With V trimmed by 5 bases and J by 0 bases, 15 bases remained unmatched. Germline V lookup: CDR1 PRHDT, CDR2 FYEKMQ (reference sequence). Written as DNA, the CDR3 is TGTGCCAGCAGCCCCCCGCCGGGGCGGGAGGGCCCTAGCACAGATACGCAGTATTTT. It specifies CASSPPPGREGPSTDTQYF.

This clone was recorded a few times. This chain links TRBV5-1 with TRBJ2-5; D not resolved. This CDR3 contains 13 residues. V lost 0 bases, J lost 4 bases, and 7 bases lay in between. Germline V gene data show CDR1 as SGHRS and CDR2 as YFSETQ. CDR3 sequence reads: CASSLDARETQYF. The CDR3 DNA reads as TGCGCCAGCAGCTTGGACGCCAGAGAGACCCAGTACTTC.

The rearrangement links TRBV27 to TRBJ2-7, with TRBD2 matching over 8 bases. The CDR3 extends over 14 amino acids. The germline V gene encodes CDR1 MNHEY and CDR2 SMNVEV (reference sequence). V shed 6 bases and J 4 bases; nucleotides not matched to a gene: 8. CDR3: CASSSLAEGYEQYF. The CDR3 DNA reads TGTGCCAGCAGCTCACTAGCGGAAGGATACGAGCAGTACTTC.

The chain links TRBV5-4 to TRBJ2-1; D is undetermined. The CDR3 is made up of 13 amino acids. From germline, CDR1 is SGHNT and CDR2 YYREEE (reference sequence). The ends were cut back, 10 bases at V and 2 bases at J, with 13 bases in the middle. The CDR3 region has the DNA TGTGCCCTTAGTAACGAGGCCTACAATGAGCAGTTCTTC. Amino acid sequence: CALSNEAYNEQFF.

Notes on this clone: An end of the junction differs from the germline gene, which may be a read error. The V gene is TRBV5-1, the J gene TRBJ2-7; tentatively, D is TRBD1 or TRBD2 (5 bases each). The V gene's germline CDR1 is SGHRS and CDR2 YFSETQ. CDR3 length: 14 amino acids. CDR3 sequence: CASSLDRDGYKQYF. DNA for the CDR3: TGCGCCAGCAGCTTGGACCGGGACGGCTACAAGCAGTACTTC.

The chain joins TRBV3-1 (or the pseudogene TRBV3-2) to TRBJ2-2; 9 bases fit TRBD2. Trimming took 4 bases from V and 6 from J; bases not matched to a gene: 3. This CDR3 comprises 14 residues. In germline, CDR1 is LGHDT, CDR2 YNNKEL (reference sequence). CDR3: CASSPRTSAGELFF. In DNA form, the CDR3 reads TGTGCCAGCAGCCCGCGGACTAGCGCCGGGGAGCTGTTTTTT.

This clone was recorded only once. In DNA form, the CDR3 reads TGTGCCAGCGGAACGGGAGTTTACAATGAGCAGTTCTTC. This encodes CASGTGVYNEQFF. This chain joins TRBV7-2 and TRBJ2-1; weak D call: TRBD2 (6 bases). Germline CDR1 is SGHTA and CDR2 is FQGNSA. The CDR3 runs 13 residues. Trimming removed 8 bases from V and 4 bases from J, with 12 bases in between.

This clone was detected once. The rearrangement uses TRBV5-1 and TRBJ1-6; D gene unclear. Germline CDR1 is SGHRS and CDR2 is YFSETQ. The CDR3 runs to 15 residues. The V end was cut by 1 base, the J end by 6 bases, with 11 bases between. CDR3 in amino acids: CASSLNGEGNSPLHF. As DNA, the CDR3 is TGCGCCAGCAGCTTGAATGGGGAAGGTAATTCACCCCTCCACTTT.

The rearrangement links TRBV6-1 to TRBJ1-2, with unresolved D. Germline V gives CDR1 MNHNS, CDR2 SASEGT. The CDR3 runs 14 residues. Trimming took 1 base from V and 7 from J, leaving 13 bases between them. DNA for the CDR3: TGTGCCAGCAGTGAAGAGGGCTGGGTCCTTGGCTACACCTTC. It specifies CASSEEGWVLGYTF.

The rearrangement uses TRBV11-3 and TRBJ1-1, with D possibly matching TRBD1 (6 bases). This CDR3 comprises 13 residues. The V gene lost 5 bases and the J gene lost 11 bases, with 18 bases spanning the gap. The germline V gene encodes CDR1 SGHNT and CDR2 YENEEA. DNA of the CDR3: TGTGCCAGCAGCGTAACATCTACAGGGAAGGCTTTCTTT. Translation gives CASSVTSTGKAFF.

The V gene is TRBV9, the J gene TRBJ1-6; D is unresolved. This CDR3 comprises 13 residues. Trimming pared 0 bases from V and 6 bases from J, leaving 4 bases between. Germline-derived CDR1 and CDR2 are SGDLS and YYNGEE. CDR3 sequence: CASSVEFNSPLHF. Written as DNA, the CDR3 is TGTGCCAGCAGCGTAGAGTTTAATTCACCCCTCCACTTT.

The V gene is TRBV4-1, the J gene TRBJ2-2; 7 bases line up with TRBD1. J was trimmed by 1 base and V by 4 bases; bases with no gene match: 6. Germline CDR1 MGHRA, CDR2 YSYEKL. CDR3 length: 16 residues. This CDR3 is CASSPPRTGNTGELFF. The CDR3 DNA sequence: TGCGCCAGCAGCCCACCTCGGACAGGGAACACCGGGGAGCTGTTTTTT.

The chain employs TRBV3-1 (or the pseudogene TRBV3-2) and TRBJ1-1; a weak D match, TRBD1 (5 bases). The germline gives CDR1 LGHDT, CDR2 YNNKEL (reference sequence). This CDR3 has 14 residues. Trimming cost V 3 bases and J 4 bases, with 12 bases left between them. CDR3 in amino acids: CASSQVGGGTEAFF. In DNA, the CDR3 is TGTGCCAGCAGCCAGGTCGGGGGTGGCACTGAAGCTTTCTTT.